The next 8 T cell receptor beta chains were all read from a single sample in a study of cytomegalovirus exposure and HLA in healthy donors. PCR used 60 Vbeta primers and 13 Jbeta primers. Sequencing used immunoSEQ multiplex PCR; TCRdb keeps in-frame clones, though not all of them. The data show about 82,000 clones, 55% to 65% seen once. Sequencing input: PBMCs. The origin of the receptors is a woman aged 40 to 50 in good health and CMV-seropositive.

V gene TRBV15 combines with J gene TRBJ2-2, with D possibly matching TRBD2 (6 bases). Germline V gene data show CDR1 as LNHNV and CDR2 as YYDKDF (reference sequence). This CDR3 region has 15 residues. Trimming pared 0 bases from V and 8 bases from J, leaving 13 bases between. CDR3 DNA sequence: TGTGCCACCAGCAGAGATGGCGGGACGCCTGGGGAGCTGTTTTTT. Translating gives CATSRDGGTPGELFF.

This chain links TRBV5-6 with TRBJ2-5, with 9 bases identical to TRBD1. J lost 12 bases, V lost 3 bases, and 6 bases had no gene match. This CDR3 is 12 amino acids long. Germline CDR1 SGHDT, CDR2 YYEEEE. The CDR3, as DNA: TGTGCCAGCAGCTCCTACAGGGGGCGTAAGTACTTC. Translation gives CASSSYRGRKYF.

In DNA form, the CDR3 reads TGTGCCAGCAGTAACTTAAATACAGGGGGCCACACTGAAGCTTTCTTT. Amino acid sequence: CASSNLNTGGHTEAFF. The rearrangement links TRBV6-5 to TRBJ1-1; 9 bases are shared with TRBD1. The length of the CDR3 is 16 residues. Germline CDR1 and CDR2: MNHEY and SVGAGI. V lost 5 bases and J lost 3; bases outside the gene matches: 10.

This clone was seen more than once but under ten times. V usage is TRBV7-3 and J usage is TRBJ2-1; perhaps TRBD1 as D (6 bases). The CDR3 has 13 residues. The germline gives CDR1 SGHTA, CDR2 FQGTGA. V was cut by 6 bases and J by 6 bases, with 12 bases left in between. CDR3 sequence: CASSNRVSNEQFF. The CDR3 nucleotides read TGTGCCAGCAGTAACAGGGTCAGCAATGAGCAGTTCTTC. Full variable domain (missing parts from reference TRBV7-3 and TRBJ2-1): GAGVSQTPSNKVTEKGKYVELRCDPISGHTALYWYRQSLGQGPEFLIYFQGTGAADDSGLPNDRFFAVRPEGSVSTLKIQRTERGDSAVYLCASSNRVSNEQFFGPGTRLTVL.

The gene calls are TRBV2 and TRBJ1-2, with D tentatively TRBD1 (6 bases). CDR1 is SNHLY, CDR2 FYNNEI, per germline. Trimming took 3 bases from V and 5 from J, leaving 13 bases between them. This CDR3 has 14 residues. CDR3 sequence reads: CASSDLTGYYGYTF. The CDR3 region has the DNA TGTGCCAGCAGTGACCTGACAGGCTATTATGGCTACACCTTC.

In DNA, the CDR3 is TGTGCCAGCAGCCCTAGGGCGAGGGGCACAGATACGCAGTATTTT. The encoded protein is CASSPRARGTDTQYF. The rearrangement links TRBV9 to TRBJ2-3; possible D gene TRBD2, 5 bases. The CDR3 is 15 residues long. V lost 4 bases, J lost 1 base, and 13 bases lay in between. Germline-derived CDR1 and CDR2 are SGDLS and YYNGEE. Drawing the rest from reference TRBV9 and TRBJ2-3, the complete variable domain is DSGVTQTPKHLITATGQRVTLRCSPRSGDLSVYWYQQSLDQGLQFLIQYYNGEERAKGNILERFSAQQFPDLHSELNLSSLELGDSALYFCASSPRARGTDTQYFGPGTRLTVL.

V usage is TRBV15 and J usage is TRBJ2-5; 7 positions match TRBD2. The germline CDR1 and CDR2 sequences are LNHNV and YYDKDF (reference sequence). The CDR3 sequence is 16 residues long. V was pared by 0 bases and J by 7 bases, with 11 bases of the junction left unmatched. CDR3 bases: TGTGCCACCAGCAGAGAAGCCGGGGGGACGTTGGGGACCCAGTACTTC. It is translated as CATSREAGGTLGTQYF.

This sequence joins TRBV9 and TRBJ2-7; weak D call: TRBD2 (5 bases). The CDR3 spans 15 residues. Between the trimmed V and J ends, which lost 4 bases and 1 base, there was a span of 15 bases. Germline CDR1 reads SGDLS; CDR2 reads YYNGEE. CDR3 nucleotide sequence: TGTGCCAGCAGCTTTTCAGCGGAGACTTCCTACGAGCAGTACTTC. This gives the protein CASSFSAETSYEQYF.